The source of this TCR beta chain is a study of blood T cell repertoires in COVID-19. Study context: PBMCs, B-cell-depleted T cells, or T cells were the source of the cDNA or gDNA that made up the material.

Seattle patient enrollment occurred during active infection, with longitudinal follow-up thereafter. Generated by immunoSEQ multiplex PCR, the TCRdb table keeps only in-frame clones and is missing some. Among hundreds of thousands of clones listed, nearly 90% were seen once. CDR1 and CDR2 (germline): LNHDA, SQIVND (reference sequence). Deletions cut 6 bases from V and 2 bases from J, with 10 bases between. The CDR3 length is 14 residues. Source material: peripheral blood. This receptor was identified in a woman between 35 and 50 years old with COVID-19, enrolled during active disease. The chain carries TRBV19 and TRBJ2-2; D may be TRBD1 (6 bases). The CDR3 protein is CASRTGSNTGELFF. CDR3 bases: TGTGCCAGTAGGACAGGTTCTAACACCGGGGAGCTGTTTTTT.